This is a list of T cell receptor beta chains from one sample in a study of blood T cell repertoires in COVID-19. Clones were read by immunoSEQ multiplex PCR, and TCRdb kept only the in-frame ones, dropping some. This sample has some 200,000 clones; roughly 84% occur once, and the top ten carry approximately 2.4%. Sequencing was performed on peripheral blood. Receptor source: a human donor with acute or convalescent COVID-19. The donor label of this sample is uncertain. CDR3s include the opening cysteine and the closing phenylalanine or tryptophan. The D gene is left open where the match is weak. Size tells how often a clone was seen (once, few, many) or the class of an expanded clone, and some rows leave it out.

D gene: TRBD1; clone size: NA; V gene: TRBV4-2; J gene: TRBJ2-7; CDR3 DNA: TGTGCCAGCAGCACCCCTCGAGGGGGCCCCTACGAGCAGTACTTC; CDR3 protein: CASSTPRGGPYEQYF
D gene: NA; clone size: NA; V gene: TRBV5-4; J gene: TRBJ2-7; CDR3 DNA: TGTGCCAGCAGCTTGGTGGGGGGGGCGGACTACGAGCAGTACTTC; CDR3 protein: CASSLVGGADYEQYF
D gene: NA; clone size: few; V gene: TRBV11-2; J gene: TRBJ2-7; CDR3 DNA: TGTGCCAGCAGCCGGAATTCAGGGGACTACGAGCAGTACTTC; CDR3 protein: CASSRNSGDYEQYF
D gene: TRBD1; clone size: NA; V gene: TRBV6-1; J gene: TRBJ1-5; CDR3 DNA: TGTGCCAGCAGTGAGACTAGACAGGGCCAGCCCCAGCATTTT; CDR3 protein: CASSETRQGQPQHF
D gene: NA; clone size: NA; V gene: TRBV19; J gene: TRBJ1-2; CDR3 DNA: TGTGCCAGTAGTATTGGGGCGGCCTATGGCTACACCTTC; CDR3 protein: CASSIGAAYGYTF
D gene: TRBD2; clone size: once; V gene: TRBV7-3; J gene: TRBJ2-5; CDR3 DNA: TGTGCCAGCAGCCTAGCGGGGGCCCAAGAGACCCAGTACTTC; CDR3 protein: CASSLAGAQETQYF
D gene: NA; clone size: NA; V gene: TRBV18; J gene: TRBJ2-2; CDR3 DNA: TGTGCCAGCTCGCGGACGGCTGGCGGAGGAGCCGGGGAGCTGTTTTTT; CDR3 protein: CASSRTAGGGAGELFF
D gene: TRBD1; clone size: NA; V gene: TRBV30; J gene: TRBJ1-5; CDR3 DNA: TGTGCCTGGAGTGCGACAGGGCTTTTACAGCCCCAGCATTTT; CDR3 protein: CAWSATGLLQPQHF
D gene: NA; clone size: NA; V gene: TRBV6-5; J gene: TRBJ2-1; CDR3 DNA: TGTGCCAGCAGTTACTCTTCAGGGTATGAGCAGTTCTTC; CDR3 protein: CASSYSSGYEQFF
D gene: TRBD2; clone size: NA; V gene: TRBV7-2; J gene: TRBJ2-3; CDR3 DNA: TGTGCCAGCAGCTACCTAGCGGGTAGCACAGATACGCAGTATTTT; CDR3 protein: CASSYLAGSTDTQYF
D gene: TRBD2; clone size: NA; V gene: TRBV7-3; J gene: TRBJ2-3; CDR3 DNA: TGTGCCAGCAGCTTGGGACTAGCGGCAGATACGCAGTATTTT; CDR3 protein: CASSLGLAADTQYF
D gene: TRBD2; clone size: NA; V gene: TRBV5-6; J gene: TRBJ2-7; CDR3 DNA: TGTGCCAGCAGCCCTGGACTAGCGGGACAGGAGCAGTACTTC; CDR3 protein: CASSPGLAGQEQYF
D gene: TRBD2; clone size: NA; V gene: TRBV19; J gene: TRBJ2-3; CDR3 DNA: TGTGCCAGTAGAGGACTAGCGGCCTACACAGATACGCAGTATTTT; CDR3 protein: CASRGLAAYTDTQYF
D gene: NA; clone size: NA; V gene: TRBV19; J gene: TRBJ2-3; CDR3 DNA: TGTGCCAGTAGATTGGGGAGGAGACCTAGCACAGATACGCAGTATTTT; CDR3 protein: CASRLGRRPSTDTQYF
D gene: NA; clone size: NA; V gene: TRBV27; J gene: TRBJ1-1; CDR3 DNA: TGTGCCAGCACCCCCGTAGGGAGGACTGAAGCTTTCTTT; CDR3 protein: CASTPVGRTEAFF
D gene: TRBD2; clone size: NA; V gene: TRBV27; J gene: TRBJ2-1; CDR3 DNA: TGTGCCAGCAGTTTATTGCCGGGGGGGAATGAGCAGTTCTTC; CDR3 protein: CASSLLPGGNEQFF
D gene: NA; clone size: NA; V gene: TRBV2; J gene: TRBJ2-3; CDR3 DNA: TGTGCCAGCAGACCGGGACCGGGGGAAGGTACGCAGTATTTT; CDR3 protein: CASRPGPGEGTQYF
D gene: NA; clone size: NA; V gene: TRBV3-1/TRBV3-2; J gene: TRBJ1-2; CDR3 DNA: TGTGCCAGCAGCCAGGGGACATCTAACTATGGCTACACCTTC; CDR3 protein: CASSQGTSNYGYTF
D gene: TRBD2; clone size: NA; V gene: TRBV5-8; J gene: TRBJ2-1; CDR3 DNA: TGTGCCAGCAGGCAGGGAGGGGCCGATGAGCAGTTCTTC; CDR3 protein: CASRQGGADEQFF
D gene: TRBD1; clone size: NA; V gene: TRBV19; J gene: TRBJ1-3; CDR3 DNA: TGTGCCAGTAAAGAGACAGGGGGCTCTGGAAACACCATATATTTT; CDR3 protein: CASKETGGSGNTIYF
D gene: TRBD1; clone size: NA; V gene: TRBV7-9; J gene: TRBJ1-6; CDR3 DNA: TGTGCCAGCAGCAAAAACCGGGACAGCTCCTATAATTCACCCCTCCACTTT; CDR3 protein: CASSKNRDSSYNSPLHF
D gene: TRBD2; clone size: NA; V gene: TRBV3-1/TRBV3-2; J gene: TRBJ2-5; CDR3 DNA: TGTGCCAGCAGCCAAGATAGGAAGGGACTAGCGGTGTTGGGAGAGACCCAGTACTTC; CDR3 protein: CASSQDRKGLAVLGETQYF
D gene: NA; clone size: NA; V gene: TRBV2; J gene: TRBJ1-4; CDR3 DNA: TGTGCCAGCAGTGAAATAGGGGGTGAAAAACTGTTTTTT; CDR3 protein: CASSEIGGEKLFF
D gene: NA; clone size: NA; V gene: TRBV15; J gene: TRBJ2-7; CDR3 DNA: TGTGCCACCAGCAGAGACCCCAGAGGGTCCTCCTACGAGCAGTACTTC; CDR3 protein: CATSRDPRGSSYEQYF
D gene: NA; clone size: NA; V gene: TRBV5-1; J gene: TRBJ1-4; CDR3 DNA: TGCGCCAGCACAGACACAACTAATGAAAAACTGTTTTTT; CDR3 protein: CASTDTTNEKLFF
D gene: NA; clone size: NA; V gene: TRBV30; J gene: TRBJ1-2; CDR3 DNA: TGTGCCTGGAGTAAGGCCCCGGGGAGTTTGGGAGGCTACACCTTC; CDR3 protein: CAWSKAPGSLGGYTF
D gene: TRBD1; clone size: NA; V gene: TRBV19; J gene: TRBJ2-5; CDR3 DNA: TGTGCCAGTAGTGTGGGGACAGCCGGCCAAGAGACCCAGTACTTC; CDR3 protein: CASSVGTAGQETQYF
D gene: TRBD1; clone size: NA; V gene: TRBV7-9; J gene: TRBJ1-4; CDR3 DNA: TGTGCCAGCAGCTGGACAGGGAAAACAACTAATGAAAAACTGTTTTTT; CDR3 protein: CASSWTGKTTNEKLFF
D gene: TRBD2; clone size: NA; V gene: TRBV30; J gene: TRBJ2-1; CDR3 DNA: TGTGCCTGGAGTGTGACTAGCGGGGGATACAATGAGCAGTTCTTC; CDR3 protein: CAWSVTSGGYNEQFF
D gene: TRBD1; clone size: NA; V gene: TRBV6-5; J gene: TRBJ2-7; CDR3 DNA: TGTGCCAGCTCACCATCCTTTCGGGACAGGGGGTACTTC; CDR3 protein: CASSPSFRDRGYF
D gene: TRBD1; clone size: NA; V gene: TRBV6-6; J gene: TRBJ1-2; CDR3 DNA: TGTGCCAGCAGCCCCGGGACAGGCCATGGCTACACCTTC; CDR3 protein: CASSPGTGHGYTF
D gene: TRBD1; clone size: once; V gene: TRBV5-1; J gene: TRBJ1-4; CDR3 DNA: TGCGCCAGCAGCTTGGCCAAGGGACAGGGGACTCATGAAAAACTGTTTTTT; CDR3 protein: CASSLAKGQGTHEKLFF
D gene: TRBD1; clone size: NA; V gene: TRBV2; J gene: TRBJ1-4; CDR3 DNA: TGTGCCAGCAGTGAGTTAGGGACAGGGTCAGAAAAACTGTTTTTT; CDR3 protein: CASSELGTGSEKLFF
D gene: NA; clone size: NA; V gene: TRBV3-1/TRBV3-2; J gene: TRBJ2-7; CDR3 DNA: TGTGCCAGCAGCAAAAGCGGGCAGTACGAGCAGTACTTC; CDR3 protein: CASSKSGQYEQYF
D gene: NA; clone size: NA; V gene: TRBV6-6; J gene: TRBJ2-1; CDR3 DNA: TGTGCCAGCAGCAATCGGGGGATCTCCTACAATGAGCAGTTCTTC; CDR3 protein: CASSNRGISYNEQFF
D gene: NA; clone size: NA; V gene: TRBV2; J gene: TRBJ2-7; CDR3 DNA: TGTGCCACCGGGAGCTCCTACGAGCAGTACTTC; CDR3 protein: CATGSSYEQYF
D gene: NA; clone size: few; V gene: TRBV19; J gene: TRBJ1-1; CDR3 DNA: TGTGCCAGTACCACGGGACTGTACAAAGCTTTCTTT; CDR3 protein: CASTTGLYKAFF
D gene: TRBD1; clone size: NA; V gene: TRBV5-1; J gene: TRBJ1-3; CDR3 DNA: TGCGCCAGCAGCTTGGGGGTACAGGGGGTTCGTTCTGGAAACACCATATATTTT; CDR3 protein: CASSLGVQGVRSGNTIYF
D gene: TRBD1; clone size: NA; V gene: TRBV3-1/TRBV3-2; J gene: TRBJ1-2; CDR3 DNA: TGTGCCAGCAGCCCCTCCATGGGCAGGGGGTATGGCTACACCTTC; CDR3 protein: CASSPSMGRGYGYTF
D gene: TRBD1; clone size: NA; V gene: TRBV5-1; J gene: TRBJ2-3; CDR3 DNA: TGCGCCAGCAGCCCCGGACAGGGGTTCAAAACAGATACGCAGTATTTT; CDR3 protein: CASSPGQGFKTDTQYF
D gene: TRBD1; clone size: NA; V gene: TRBV19; J gene: TRBJ1-5; CDR3 DNA: TGTGCCAGTAGTAGGTGGACAGGGATTGGGTCCGATCAGCCCCAGCATTTT; CDR3 protein: CASSRWTGIGSDQPQHF
D gene: NA; clone size: NA; V gene: TRBV19; J gene: TRBJ1-5; CDR3 DNA: TGTGCCAGTAGTATAGAAGGGGGGGGTTATAGCAATCAGCCCCAGCATTTT; CDR3 protein: CASSIEGGGYSNQPQHF
D gene: NA; clone size: NA; V gene: TRBV30; J gene: TRBJ1-3; CDR3 DNA: TGTGCCTGGAGTTCCATCCGGAACACCATATATTTT; CDR3 protein: CAWSSIRNTIYF